The 6 T cell receptor beta chains below come from one sample, sequenced in a study of shared clonotypes between healthy human individuals. TCRdb's copy holds only in-frame clones and misses some; the assay was immunoSEQ multiplex PCR. This table holds around 2.5 million clones, 93% found once. The sequenced sample consisted of naive CD4+ T cells from PBMCs. Subset specified: CD45RA+ positively selected. The receptors stem from a man younger than 35 in good health. Some clones in this sample may be carry-over from other donors' samples.

DNA for the CDR3: TGTGCCAGCAACATGAGGCGGGGACTGAACACTGAAGCTTTCTTT. Its protein product is CASNMRRGLNTEAFF. The J gene is TRBJ1-1, the V gene TRBV28; D is perhaps TRBD1 (5 bases). Trimming removed 7 bases at V and 0 bases at J, with 15 bases between. The CDR3 extends over 15 amino acids. Germline loops: CDR1 MDHEN, CDR2 SYDVKM.

The rearrangement uses TRBV9 and TRBJ2-2, with TRBD1 as a possible D gene (5 bases). CDR1 SGDLS and CDR2 YYNGEE come from the germline V gene. V lost 2 bases to trimming and J lost 5 bases, with 10 bases between them. The CDR3 covers 14 residues. CDR3 nucleotide sequence: TGTGCCAGCAGCGTTGCCAGGGTAACCGGGGAGCTGTTTTTT. Translating gives CASSVARVTGELFF.

V and J are TRBV27 and TRBJ2-1, with 8 bases aligning to TRBD2. The CDR3 length is 19 residues. The V gene's germline CDR1 is MNHEY and CDR2 SMNVEV (reference sequence). V dropped 6 bases and J dropped 0; count of bases not matched to a gene: 16. CDR3: CASSSPRVAGLSSYNEQFF. The CDR3 nucleotides are TGTGCCAGCAGCTCCCCGAGGGTAGCGGGGTTAAGCTCCTACAATGAGCAGTTCTTC.

The chain has TRBV11-2 and TRBJ1-3; D not resolved. From germline, CDR1 is SGHAT and CDR2 FQNNGV. Trimming pared 1 base from V and 5 bases from J, leaving 12 bases between. This CDR3 contains 15 residues. CDR3 DNA sequence: TGTGCCAGCAGCTTAGGTGGTCCTTCGCGAAACACCATATATTTT. Translated, it gives CASSLGGPSRNTIYF.

As for this clone: The sample contains more than one DNA sequence encoding this CDR3. The chain employs TRBV5-1 and TRBJ2-1; D is perhaps TRBD1 (6 bases). The CDR3 sequence is 13 residues long. Trimming removed 4 bases at V and 5 bases at J, with 10 bases between. The V gene's germline CDR1 is SGHRS and CDR2 YFSETQ. DNA for the CDR3: TGCGCCAGCAGCCAAGGACAGAACAATGAGCAGTTCTTC. As protein: CASSQGQNNEQFF.

This chain joins TRBV5-1 and TRBJ2-5, with 10 bases matching TRBD2. The CDR3 is 17 residues long. The junction had 6 bases not matched to a gene; V was cut back by 0 bases and J by 1 base. Germline CDR1 is SGHRS and CDR2 is YFSETQ. As DNA, the CDR3 is TGCGCCAGCAGCTTGGCCCTAGCGGGAGCCTCCCAAGAGACCCAGTACTTC. Protein: CASSLALAGASQETQYF.